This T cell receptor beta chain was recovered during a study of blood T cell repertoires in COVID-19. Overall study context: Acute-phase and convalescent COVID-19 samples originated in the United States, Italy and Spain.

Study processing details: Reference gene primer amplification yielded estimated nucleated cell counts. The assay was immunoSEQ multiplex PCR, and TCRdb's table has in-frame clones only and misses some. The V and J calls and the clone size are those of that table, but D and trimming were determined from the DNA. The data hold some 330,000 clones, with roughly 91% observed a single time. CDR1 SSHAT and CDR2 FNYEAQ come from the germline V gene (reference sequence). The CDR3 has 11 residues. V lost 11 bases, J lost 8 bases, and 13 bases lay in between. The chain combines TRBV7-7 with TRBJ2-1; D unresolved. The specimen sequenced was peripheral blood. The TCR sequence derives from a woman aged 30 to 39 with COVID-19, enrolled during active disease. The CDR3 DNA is TGTGCCGAGCATTCCACCGATGAGCAGTTCTTC. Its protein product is CAEHSTDEQFF.